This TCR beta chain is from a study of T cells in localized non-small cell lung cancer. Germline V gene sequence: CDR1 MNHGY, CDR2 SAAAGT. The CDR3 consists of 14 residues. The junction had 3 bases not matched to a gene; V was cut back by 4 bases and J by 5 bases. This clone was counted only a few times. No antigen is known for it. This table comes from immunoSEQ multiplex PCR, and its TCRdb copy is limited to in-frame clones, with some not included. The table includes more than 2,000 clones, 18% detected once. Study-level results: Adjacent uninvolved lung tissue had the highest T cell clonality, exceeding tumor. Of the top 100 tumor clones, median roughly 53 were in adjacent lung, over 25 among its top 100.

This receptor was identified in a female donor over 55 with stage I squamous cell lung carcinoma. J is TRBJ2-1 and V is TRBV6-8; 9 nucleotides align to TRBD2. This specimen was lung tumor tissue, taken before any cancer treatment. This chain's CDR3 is CASSSSGNNNEQFF. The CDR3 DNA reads TGTGCCAGCAGTTCTAGCGGGAACAACAATGAGCAGTTCTTC.